This is a list of T cell receptor beta chains from one sample in a study of cytomegalovirus exposure and HLA in healthy donors. Clones were sequenced by immunoSEQ multiplex PCR, and TCRdb holds only the in-frame ones, with some missing. Among approximately 150,000 clones, over 65% were seen once, and the ten largest hold approximately 13%. Sequenced material: PBMCs. Receptors were obtained from a middle-aged man in good health and CMV-seropositive. The CDR3 runs from the conserved cysteine through the conserved F or W. A D gene is named only where the DNA matches it firmly. A clone size is listed for some rows: how often the clone was seen (once, few, many), or a class if it is expanded.

size	D	V	J	CDR3	DNA
NA	TRBD1	TRBV28	TRBJ2-7	CASSPQTGFPLEQYF	TGTGCCAGCAGTCCCCAGACAGGGTTTCCCCTCGAGCAGTACTTC
NA	TRBD1	TRBV28	TRBJ2-4	CASRAGTGRDWNIQYF	TGTGCCAGCAGAGCCGGGACAGGGAGGGATTGGAACATTCAGTACTTC
NA	NA	TRBV7-9	TRBJ2-3	CASTSPDGTGQYF	TGTGCCAGCACCTCCCCCGATGGTACGGGGCAGTATTTT
few	TRBD2	TRBV5-6	TRBJ2-1	CASSEITGTSGSNEQFF	TGTGCCAGCAGCGAAATCACCGGGACTAGCGGGAGTAATGAGCAGTTCTTC
few	NA	TRBV7-9	TRBJ2-3	CASSRQVSDTQYF	TGTGCCAGCAGCCGACAGGTCTCAGATACGCAGTATTTT
once	TRBD2	TRBV2	TRBJ2-7	CASTAAGTSGAYEQYF	TGTGCCAGCACCGCCGCCGGGACTAGCGGGGCTTACGAGCAGTACTTC
NA	TRBD2	TRBV5-4	TRBJ2-3	CASSEKNRTSGRDTQYF	TGTGCCAGCAGCGAGAAGAACCGGACTAGCGGGAGAGATACGCAGTATTTT
NA	TRBD2	TRBV27	TRBJ2-2	CASSRFPRDASGRVGTAGELFF	TGTGCCAGCAGTCGGTTTCCTAGAGACGCTAGCGGGAGGGTCGGAACGGCCGGGGAGCTGTTTTTT
NA	NA	TRBV5-1	TRBJ2-1	CASSARLGGAEQFF	TGCGCCAGCAGCGCCCGACTAGGTGGGGCTGAGCAGTTCTTC
NA	NA	TRBV5-4	TRBJ2-3	CASSFGRTQYF	TGTGCCAGCAGCTTTGGGCGTACGCAGTATTTT
NA	TRBD2	TRBV13	TRBJ2-5	CASSLRSGRNQETQYF	TGTGCCAGCAGCCTCCGGAGCGGGAGGAACCAAGAGACCCAGTACTTC
NA	NA	TRBV29-1	TRBJ2-5	CSVVGSDQETQYF	TGCAGCGTTGTGGGGAGCGACCAAGAGACCCAGTACTTC
NA	TRBD2	TRBV15	TRBJ2-1	CATSRASGSNNEQFF	TGTGCCACCAGCAGAGCGAGCGGGAGCAACAATGAGCAGTTCTTC
NA	NA	TRBV5-6	TRBJ2-1	CASSFSERASLYEQFF	TGTGCCAGCAGCTTCAGTGAGCGGGCCTCCCTATATGAGCAGTTCTTC
NA	NA	TRBV4-1	TRBJ1-3	CASSHREISGNTIYF	TGCGCCAGCAGTCACAGGGAAATCTCTGGAAACACCATATATTTT
NA	TRBD2	TRBV9	TRBJ2-7	CASSAKTSGTYEQYF	TGTGCCAGCAGCGCCAAGACTAGCGGTACCTACGAGCAGTACTTC
NA	TRBD1	TRBV6-4	TRBJ1-1	CASSQQTGSEAFF	TGTGCCAGCAGTCAACAGACAGGGTCAGAAGCTTTCTTT
NA	NA	TRBV21-1	TRBJ2-7	CASSKGRQGATLVDTSYEQYF	TGTGCCAGCAGCAAAGGTAGGCAGGGTGCAACCCTCGTTGACACATCCTACGAGCAGTACTTC
once	TRBD1	TRBV4-1	TRBJ2-1	CASSQGPGGYSSYNEQFF	TGCGCCAGCAGCCAAGGGCCAGGGGGCTATAGCTCCTACAATGAGCAGTTCTTC
NA	NA	TRBV27	TRBJ2-7	CASSPQTSRPYEQYF	TGTGCCAGCAGTCCCCAGACTAGTAGGCCCTACGAGCAGTACTTC
NA	NA	TRBV14	TRBJ2-1	CASSHGLFGRRWRNEQFF	TGTGCCAGCAGCCACGGTCTTTTCGGGAGACGCTGGAGGAATGAGCAGTTCTTC
NA	NA	TRBV5-1	TRBJ2-3	CASSPLGGIATDTQYF	TGCGCCAGCAGCCCTTTGGGGGGAATAGCCACAGATACGCAGTATTTT
NA	NA	TRBV28	TRBJ1-1	CASSFGGTEAFF	TGTGCCAGCAGTTTCGGGGGAACTGAAGCTTTCTTT
few	NA	TRBV21-1	TRBJ2-7	CASSNLPPPYILDEQYF	TGTGCCAGCAGCAATCTGCCCCCCCCTTATATATTAGACGAGCAGTACTTC
NA	NA	TRBV5-4	TRBJ1-1	CASSSNAGYGPNTEAFF	TGTGCCAGCAGCTCGAATGCAGGGTATGGGCCGAACACTGAAGCTTTCTTT
NA	TRBD2	TRBV29-1	TRBJ2-1	CSVEPLAGGGNEQFF	TGCAGCGTTGAGCCGCTAGCGGGAGGGGGTAATGAGCAGTTCTTC
few	TRBD2	TRBV29-1	TRBJ2-3	CSVEVILGTGGPPDTQYF	TGCAGCGTTGAAGTAATTCTCGGCACGGGAGGGCCCCCAGATACGCAGTATTTT
NA	TRBD2	TRBV7-2	TRBJ2-7	CASSSSGMSNEQYF	TGTGCCAGCAGCTCTAGCGGGATGTCCAACGAGCAGTACTTC
NA	NA	TRBV7-2	TRBJ2-3	CASSLMASAVF	TGTGCCAGCAGCTTAATGGCTAGCGCCGTATTT